This T cell receptor beta chain is from a study of regulatory T cells in long-lasting Graves disease. Notes on the study in general: Persistent cases of Graves' showed reduced TCR diversity relative to newly diagnosed patients. New patients shared some 980 public clonotypes, and persistent patients shared more, with around 2,600.

This CDR3 has 14 residues. V was pared by 5 bases and J by 8 bases, with 15 bases between. The germline V gene encodes CDR1 MGHRA and CDR2 YSYEKL. Arm-PCR of CDR3 regions and iRepertoire HTBI primers were the basis on which TCR beta libraries were built. Authors' methods: Throughout the samples, researchers identified 55 to 65 TRBV and approximately 14 TRBJ segments. MiXCR, applied by TCRdb to the multiplex PCR reads, yields one record per CDR3 protein. The V and J calls reflect TCRdb's pipeline rather than the authors' work. The sample contains 300,000 to 350,000 distinct CDR3 sequences, around 20% of which appear only once. As to this clonotype: Its antigen remains unknown.

Regarding time point: persistent/refractory GD, antithyroid drugs over 5 years with positive TRAb. The TCR library used RNA extracted from PBMCs. Doctors identified Graves' disease using the American Thyroid Association guidelines. The TCR comes from a female donor with Graves disease. The source material was peripheral blood mononuclear cells (PBMCs), sampled when the disease was refractory, from a patient treated with antithyroid drugs. The chain couples TRBV4-1 to TRBJ1-4; perhaps TRBD1 as D (5 bases). The CDR3: CASSWERGEEKLFF. CDR3 bases: TGCGCCAGCAGCTGGGAAAGGGGCGAAGAAAAACTGTTTTTT.